Here is one TCR beta chain with its context. This sample was taken from a study of blood T cell repertoires in COVID-19. Study-wide context: Researchers got acute and convalescent COVID-19 samples from the United States, Italy and Spain. Sources were T cells, B-cell-depleted T cells, or PBMCs; the material itself was cDNA or gDNA.

The CDR3 has 14 residues. Trimming stripped 4 bases from V and 1 base from J, with 10 bases between. Germline assignment: CDR1 KGHSY and CDR2 FQNENV. In the authors' methods: Counts of nucleated cells, estimated from reference gene primer amplification, were obtained. The repertoire was sequenced with immunoSEQ multiplex PCR; TCRdb's copy has only in-frame clones and lacks some. V and J calls and clone size are those listed in that table; D and trimming were worked out from the DNA. The sample carries around 200,000 clones, 80% to 90% recorded once. The rearrangement uses TRBV16 and TRBJ2-5; no clear D gene. Sequencing used peripheral blood. This receptor was taken from a human donor with active or convalescent COVID-19. The donor label of this sample is uncertain. CDR3 in DNA: TGTGCCAGCAGCCCCCTCGGTACCCAAGAGACCCAGTACTTC. Its protein is CASSPLGTQETQYF. Variable domain in full (rest from reference TRBV16 and TRBJ2-5): GEEVAQTPKHLVRGEGQKAKLYCAPIKGHSYVFWYQQVLKNEFKFLISFQNENVFDETGMPKERFSAKCLPNSPCSLEIQATKLEDSAVYFCASSPLGTQETQYFGPGTRLLVL.